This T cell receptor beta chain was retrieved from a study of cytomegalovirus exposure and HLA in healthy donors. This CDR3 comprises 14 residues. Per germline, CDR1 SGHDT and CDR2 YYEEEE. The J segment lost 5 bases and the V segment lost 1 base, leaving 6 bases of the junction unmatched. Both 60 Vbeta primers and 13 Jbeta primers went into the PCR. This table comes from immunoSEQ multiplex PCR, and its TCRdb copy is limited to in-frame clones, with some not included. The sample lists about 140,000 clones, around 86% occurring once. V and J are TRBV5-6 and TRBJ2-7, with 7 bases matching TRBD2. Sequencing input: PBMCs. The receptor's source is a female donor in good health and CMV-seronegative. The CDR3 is CASSLRGRGDEQYF. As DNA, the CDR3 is TGTGCCAGCAGCTTGCGCGGGAGAGGCGACGAGCAGTACTTC.